The entry below describes one T cell receptor beta chain. Its specificity is unknown. The V and J ends lost 0 bases and 6 bases respectively, with 12 bases between them. This CDR3 contains 14 residues. Germline V gives CDR1 GTSNPN, CDR2 SVGIG (reference sequence). These data are taken from a study of T cell responses to AZD1222 COVID-19 vaccine. Sequenced by immunoSEQ multiplex PCR; TCRdb stores in-frame clones only, minus some. The table includes 150,000 or so clones, just over 90% detected once. Findings and caveats of the study: Of the AZD1222 recipients, only 5 or 6 were seropositive at baseline. Nearly half of unique spike-specific TCRs reportedly avoided B.1.351 and B.1.1.7 mutated regions. In a largely white British group with more females than males, clonal diversity was possibly underestimated.

V gene TRBV30 combines with J gene TRBJ1-3; weak D call: TRBD1 (5 bases). The sequence was obtained from an adult in good health. The material sequenced was peripheral blood, taken on day 0 of AZD1222 vaccination. The chain's CDR3 is CAWSVGGPKNTIYF. The CDR3 DNA sequence: TGTGCCTGGAGTGTGGGGGGACCCAAAAACACCATATATTTT. Together with reference TRBV30 and TRBJ1-3, the CDR3 gives the full variable domain: SQTIHQWPATLVQPVGSPLSLECTVEGTSNPNLYWYRQAAGRGLQLLFYSVGIGQISSEVPQNLSASRPQDRQFILSSKKLLLSDSGFYLCAWSVGGPKNTIYFGEGSWLTVV.